This T cell receptor beta chain was found in a study of shared clonotypes between healthy human individuals. V shed 0 bases and J shed 5 bases, with 8 bases lying between them. CDR1 and CDR2 from the germline V gene are KGHSH and LQKENI. CDR3 length equals 14 residues. For this clone: Its specificity is not known.

Broader study findings: The expectation was that sequencing depth would affect clonotype sharing among donors.

The material for each subset, its genomic DNA, was split evenly across several immunoSEQ plates. This table comes from immunoSEQ multiplex PCR, and its TCRdb copy is limited to in-frame clones, with some not included. The sample lists approximately 2,300,000 clones; under 95% were seen once. The chain links TRBV18 to TRBJ2-1; no firm D call. The sample comprised naive CD4+ T cells from PBMCs. Described subset: CD45RA+ positively selected. The receptor was derived from a man aged 18 to 30 in good health. Some clones in this sample may be carry-over from other donors' samples. The CDR3 nucleotides read TGTGCCAGCTCACCACCAGGGTCGAACAATGAGCAGTTCTTC. Translating gives CASSPPGSNNEQFF. The whole variable domain, filled in from reference TRBV18 and TRBJ2-1, reads NAGVMQNPRHLVRRRGQEARLRCSPMKGHSHVYWYRQLPEEGLKFMVYLQKENIIDESGMPKERFSAEFPKEGPSILRIQQVVRGDSAAYFCASSPPGSNNEQFFGPGTRLTVL.